This passage covers 5 T cell receptor beta chains from one sample sequenced in a study of cytomegalovirus exposure and HLA in healthy donors. PCR used 60 Vbeta primers and 13 Jbeta primers. Assay used: immunoSEQ multiplex PCR; TCRdb lists only in-frame clones, some missing. The sample carries 150,000 or so clones, approximately 80% recorded once. Sequencing used PBMCs. The receptor set was obtained from a woman aged 45-65 years in good health and CMV-seropositive.

This sequence joins TRBV5-4 and TRBJ1-1; the D is unclear. The CDR3 is 13 amino acids. The germline CDR1 and CDR2 sequences are SGHNT and YYREEE (reference sequence). V was clipped by 9 bases and J by 4 bases, with 16 bases between them. The CDR3 region is CATQIREATEAFF. CDR3 nucleotide sequence: TGTGCCACCCAAATTAGGGAGGCCACTGAAGCTTTCTTT. Drawing the rest from reference TRBV5-4 and TRBJ1-1, the complete variable domain is ETGVTQSPTHLIKTRGQQVTLRCSSQSGHNTVSWYQQALGQGPQFIFQYYREEENGRGNFPPRFSGLQFPNYSSELNVNALELDDSALYLCATQIREATEAFFGQGTRLTVV.

The V call is TRBV6-5, the J call TRBJ2-2, with TRBD1 identical over 9 bases. This CDR3 comprises 14 residues. Unmatched junction bases numbered 2, after V lost 6 bases and J lost 3 bases. Germline lookup yields CDR1 MNHEY and CDR2 SVGAGI. The CDR3 DNA is TGTGCCAGCAGCGGGACAGGGCACACCGGGGAGCTGTTTTTT. It encodes CASSGTGHTGELFF.

The chain employs TRBV11-3 and TRBJ2-3; D may be TRBD1 (6 bases). Between the trimmed V and J ends, which lost 2 bases and 3 bases, there was a span of 6 bases. Germline-derived CDR1 and CDR2 are SGHNT and YENEEA. This CDR3 comprises 13 residues. In nucleotides, the CDR3 is TGTGCCAGCAGCTTACAGGGGACAGATACGCAGTATTTT. Amino acids: CASSLQGTDTQYF.

The J gene is TRBJ2-3, the V gene TRBV28, with 7 bases matching TRBD2. Trimming cost V 5 bases and J 7 bases; bases outside gene matches: 9. The CDR3 contains 14 residues. Germline-derived CDR1 and CDR2 are MDHEN and SYDVKM. CDR3 protein: CASSPQAGKNTQYF. CDR3 bases: TGTGCCAGCAGTCCTCAAGCGGGGAAAAATACGCAGTATTTT.

The genes are TRBV27 and TRBJ1-4, with TRBD1 identical over 7 bases. The CDR3 has 14 residues. Germline V gene sequence: CDR1 MNHEY, CDR2 SMNVEV (reference sequence). With V trimmed by 6 bases and J by 7 bases, 8 bases remained unmatched. The CDR3 sequence: CASSYNRGREKLFF. Here the CDR3 DNA reads TGTGCCAGCAGCTATAATAGGGGGCGTGAAAAACTGTTTTTT.